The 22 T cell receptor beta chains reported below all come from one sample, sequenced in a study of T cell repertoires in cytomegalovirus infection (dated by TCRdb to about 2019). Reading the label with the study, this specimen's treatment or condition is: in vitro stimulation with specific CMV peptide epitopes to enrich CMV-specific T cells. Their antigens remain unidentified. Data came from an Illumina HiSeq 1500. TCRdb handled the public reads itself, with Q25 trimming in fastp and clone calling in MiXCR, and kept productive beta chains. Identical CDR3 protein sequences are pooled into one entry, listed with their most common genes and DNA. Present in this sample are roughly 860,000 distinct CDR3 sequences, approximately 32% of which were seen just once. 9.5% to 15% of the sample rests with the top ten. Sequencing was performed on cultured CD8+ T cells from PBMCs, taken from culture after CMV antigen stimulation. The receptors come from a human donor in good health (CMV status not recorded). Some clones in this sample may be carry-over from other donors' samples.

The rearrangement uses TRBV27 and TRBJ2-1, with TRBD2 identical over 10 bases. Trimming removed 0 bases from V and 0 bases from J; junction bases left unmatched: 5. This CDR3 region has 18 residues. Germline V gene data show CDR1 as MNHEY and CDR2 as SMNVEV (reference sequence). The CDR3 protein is CASSLSSGGSFSYNEQFF. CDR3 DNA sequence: TGTGCCAGCAGTTTATCTAGCGGGGGGTCATTCTCCTACAATGAGCAGTTCTTC.

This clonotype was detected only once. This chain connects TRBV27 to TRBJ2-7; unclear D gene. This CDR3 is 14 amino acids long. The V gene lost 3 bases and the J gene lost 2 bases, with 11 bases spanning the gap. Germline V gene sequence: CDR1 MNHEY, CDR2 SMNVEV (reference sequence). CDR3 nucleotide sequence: TGTGCCAGCAGTTTTACCGGGCCAACCTACGAGCAGTACTTC. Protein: CASSFTGPTYEQYF.

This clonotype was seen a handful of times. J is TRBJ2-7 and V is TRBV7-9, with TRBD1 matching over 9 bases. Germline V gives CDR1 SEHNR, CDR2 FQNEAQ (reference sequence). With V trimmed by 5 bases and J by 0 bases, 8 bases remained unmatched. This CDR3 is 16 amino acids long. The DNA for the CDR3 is TGTGCCAGCAGCGGCGTCGACAGGGGGAGCTCCTACGAGCAGTACGTC. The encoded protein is CASSGVDRGSSYEQYV.

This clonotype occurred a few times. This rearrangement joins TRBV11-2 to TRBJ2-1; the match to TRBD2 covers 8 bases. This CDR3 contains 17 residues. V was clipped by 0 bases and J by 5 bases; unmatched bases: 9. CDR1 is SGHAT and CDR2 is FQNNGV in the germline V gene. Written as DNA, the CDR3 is TGTGCCAGCAGCTTAGATCGGGGGGGGGTCTGGCACAATGAGCAGTTCTTC. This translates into CASSLDRGGVWHNEQFF.

The CDR3 sequence: CASSSPRLAGDSGANVLTF. CDR3 coding DNA: TGTGCCAGCAGTTCCCCCCGTCTAGCGGGGGACTCTGGGGCCAACGTCCTGACTTTC. The gene calls are TRBV27 and TRBJ2-6; 10 nucleotides line up with TRBD2. Germline values: CDR1 MNHEY, CDR2 SMNVEV (reference sequence). The CDR3 length is 19 residues. V trimming: 4 bases; J trimming: 0 bases; junction bases outside the gene matches: 9.

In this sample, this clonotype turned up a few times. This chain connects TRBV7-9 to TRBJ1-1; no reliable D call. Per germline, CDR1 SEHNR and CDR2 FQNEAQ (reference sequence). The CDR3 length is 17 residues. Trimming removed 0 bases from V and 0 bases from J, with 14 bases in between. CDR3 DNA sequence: TGTGCCAGCAGCTTAGCGACGCTAACCAGGATGAACACTGAAGCTTTCTTT. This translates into CASSLATLTRMNTEAFF.

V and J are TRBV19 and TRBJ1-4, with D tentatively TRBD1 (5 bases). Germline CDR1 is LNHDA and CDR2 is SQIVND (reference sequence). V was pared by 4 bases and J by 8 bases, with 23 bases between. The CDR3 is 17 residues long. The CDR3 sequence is CASSTSGLRTKREKLFF. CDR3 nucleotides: TGTGCCAGTAGTACCTCCGGGTTGAGGACAAAGAGGGAAAAACTGTTTTTT.

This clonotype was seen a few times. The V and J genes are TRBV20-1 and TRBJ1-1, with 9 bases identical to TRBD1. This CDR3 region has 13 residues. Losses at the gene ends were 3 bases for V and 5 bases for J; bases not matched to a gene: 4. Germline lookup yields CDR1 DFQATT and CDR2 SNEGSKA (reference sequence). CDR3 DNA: TGCAGTGCTAGTAACAGGGGGCGGACTGAAGCTTTCTTT. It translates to CSASNRGRTEAFF.

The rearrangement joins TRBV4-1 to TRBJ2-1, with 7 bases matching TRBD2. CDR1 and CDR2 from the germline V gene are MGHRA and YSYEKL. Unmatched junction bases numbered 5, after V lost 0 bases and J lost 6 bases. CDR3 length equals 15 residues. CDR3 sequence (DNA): TGCGCCAGCAGCCAAGATGGGGGACTAAGCAATGAGCAGTTCTTC. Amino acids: CASSQDGGLSNEQFF.

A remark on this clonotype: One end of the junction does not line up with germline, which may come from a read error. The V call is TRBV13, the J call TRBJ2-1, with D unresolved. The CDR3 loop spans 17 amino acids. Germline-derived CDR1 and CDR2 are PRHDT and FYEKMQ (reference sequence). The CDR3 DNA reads TGTGCCCGCAGCGTAGAAGGGTCACCCCAACCGTACAATGAGCAGTTCTTC. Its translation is CARSVEGSPQPYNEQFF.

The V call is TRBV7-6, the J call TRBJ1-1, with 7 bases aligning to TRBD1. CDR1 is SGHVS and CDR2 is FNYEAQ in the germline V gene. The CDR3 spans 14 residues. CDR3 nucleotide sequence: TGTGTTAGCAGCCCTAGGACAGGGAACACTGAAGCTTTCTTT. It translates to CVSSPRTGNTEAFF.

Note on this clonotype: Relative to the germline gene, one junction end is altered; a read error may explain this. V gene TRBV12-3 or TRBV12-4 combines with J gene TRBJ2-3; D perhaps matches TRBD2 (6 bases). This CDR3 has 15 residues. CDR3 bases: TGTGCCAGCAGTACAAGACTCACTAGCACAGATTCGCAGTATTTT. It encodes CASSTRLTSTDSQYF.

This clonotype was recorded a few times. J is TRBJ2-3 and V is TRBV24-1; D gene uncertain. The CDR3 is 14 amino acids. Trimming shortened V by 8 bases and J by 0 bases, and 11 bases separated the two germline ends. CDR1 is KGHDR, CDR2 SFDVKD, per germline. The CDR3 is CATTQAPSTDTQYF. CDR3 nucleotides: TGTGCCACCACCCAGGCCCCTAGCACAGATACGCAGTATTTT.

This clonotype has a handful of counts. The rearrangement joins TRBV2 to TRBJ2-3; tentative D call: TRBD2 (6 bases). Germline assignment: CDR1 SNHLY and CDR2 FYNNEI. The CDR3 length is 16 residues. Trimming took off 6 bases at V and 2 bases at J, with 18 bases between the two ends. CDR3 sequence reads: CASRPGTFTPTDTQYF. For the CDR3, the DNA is TGTGCCAGCAGACCCGGGACTTTCACCCCCACAGATACGCAGTATTTT.

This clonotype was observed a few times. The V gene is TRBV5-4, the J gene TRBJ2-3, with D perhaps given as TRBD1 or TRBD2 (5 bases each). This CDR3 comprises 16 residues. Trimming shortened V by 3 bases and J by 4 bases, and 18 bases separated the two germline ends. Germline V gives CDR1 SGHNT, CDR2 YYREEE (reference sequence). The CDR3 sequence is CASSSSLDRGADTQYF. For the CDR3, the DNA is TGTGCCAGCAGCTCCTCCCTAGACAGAGGGGCAGATACGCAGTATTTT.

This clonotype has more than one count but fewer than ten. Here the CDR3 DNA reads TGCGCCAGCAGCCAAGGGGGACCCGGCTCCTATAATTCACCCCTCCACTTT. Translation gives CASSQGGPGSYNSPLHF. This chain connects TRBV4-1 to TRBJ1-6, with a tentative D call TRBD1 (5 bases). The CDR3 loop spans 17 amino acids. The V and J ends lost 1 base and 0 bases respectively, with 10 bases between them. Germline CDR1 reads MGHRA; CDR2 reads YSYEKL.

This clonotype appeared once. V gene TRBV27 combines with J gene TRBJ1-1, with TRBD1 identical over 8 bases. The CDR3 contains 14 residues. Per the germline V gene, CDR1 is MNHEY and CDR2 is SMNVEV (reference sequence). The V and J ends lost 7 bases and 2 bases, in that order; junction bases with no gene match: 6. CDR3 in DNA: TGTGCCAGCACCCCTCAGGGGGCCAACACTGAAGCTTTCTTT. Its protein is CASTPQGANTEAFF.

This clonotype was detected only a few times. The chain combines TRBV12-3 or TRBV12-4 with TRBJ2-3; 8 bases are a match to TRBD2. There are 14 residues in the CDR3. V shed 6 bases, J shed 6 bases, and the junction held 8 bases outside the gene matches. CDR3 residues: CASSPGGPVDTQYF. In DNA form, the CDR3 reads TGTGCCAGCAGCCCGGGGGGGCCTGTGGATACGCAGTATTTT.

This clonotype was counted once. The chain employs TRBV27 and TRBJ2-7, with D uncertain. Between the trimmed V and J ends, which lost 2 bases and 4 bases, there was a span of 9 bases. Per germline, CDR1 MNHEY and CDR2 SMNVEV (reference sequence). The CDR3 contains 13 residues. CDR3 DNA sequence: TGTGCCAGCAGTTTAACTACGGAGTACGAGCAGTACTTC. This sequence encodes CASSLTTEYEQYF.

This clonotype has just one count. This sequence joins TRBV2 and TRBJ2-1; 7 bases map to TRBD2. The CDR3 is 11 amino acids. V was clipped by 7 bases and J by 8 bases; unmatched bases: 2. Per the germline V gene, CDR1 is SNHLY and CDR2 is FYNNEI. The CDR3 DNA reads TGTGCCAGCATAGCGGGCTATGAGCAGTTCTTC. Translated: CASIAGYEQFF. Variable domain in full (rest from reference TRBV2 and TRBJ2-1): EPEVTQTPSHQVTQMGQEVILRCVPISNHLYFYWYRQILGQKVEFLVSFYNNEISEKSEIFDDQFSVERPDGSNFTLKIRSTKLEDSAMYFCASIAGYEQFFGPGTRLTVL.

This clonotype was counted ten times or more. The CDR3 coding sequence is TGTGCCAGCAGCTTATTTGCTAGCGGGGGTCTAAGCTCCTACAATGAGCAGTTCTTC. Translated: CASSLFASGGLSSYNEQFF. The chain combines TRBV7-6 with TRBJ2-1, with 10 bases aligning to TRBD2. V lost 2 bases to trimming and J lost 0 bases; unmatched junction nucleotides: 10. This CDR3 spans 19 amino acids. Germline V gene data show CDR1 as SGHVS and CDR2 as FNYEAQ.

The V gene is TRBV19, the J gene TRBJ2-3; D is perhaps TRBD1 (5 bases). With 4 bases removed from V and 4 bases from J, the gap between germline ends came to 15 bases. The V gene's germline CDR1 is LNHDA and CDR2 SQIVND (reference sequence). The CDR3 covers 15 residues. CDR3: CASSTRASYPDTQYF. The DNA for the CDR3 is TGTGCCAGTAGTACCAGGGCCTCGTACCCAGATACGCAGTATTTT.